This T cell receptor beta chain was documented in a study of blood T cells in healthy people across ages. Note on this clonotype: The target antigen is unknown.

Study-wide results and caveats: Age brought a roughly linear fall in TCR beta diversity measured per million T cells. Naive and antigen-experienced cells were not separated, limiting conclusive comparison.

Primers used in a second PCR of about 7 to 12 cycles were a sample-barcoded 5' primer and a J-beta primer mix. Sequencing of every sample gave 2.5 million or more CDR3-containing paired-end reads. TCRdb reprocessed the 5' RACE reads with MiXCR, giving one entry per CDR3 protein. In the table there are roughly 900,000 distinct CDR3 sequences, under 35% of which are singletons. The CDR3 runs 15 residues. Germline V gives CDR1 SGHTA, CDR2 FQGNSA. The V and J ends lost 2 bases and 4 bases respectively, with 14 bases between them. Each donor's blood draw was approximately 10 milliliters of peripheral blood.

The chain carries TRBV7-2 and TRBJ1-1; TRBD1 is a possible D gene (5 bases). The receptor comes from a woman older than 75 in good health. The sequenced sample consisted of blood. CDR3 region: CASSLRASGSTEAFF. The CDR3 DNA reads TGTGCCAGCAGCTTAAGGGCCTCAGGGAGCACTGAAGCTTTCTTT.